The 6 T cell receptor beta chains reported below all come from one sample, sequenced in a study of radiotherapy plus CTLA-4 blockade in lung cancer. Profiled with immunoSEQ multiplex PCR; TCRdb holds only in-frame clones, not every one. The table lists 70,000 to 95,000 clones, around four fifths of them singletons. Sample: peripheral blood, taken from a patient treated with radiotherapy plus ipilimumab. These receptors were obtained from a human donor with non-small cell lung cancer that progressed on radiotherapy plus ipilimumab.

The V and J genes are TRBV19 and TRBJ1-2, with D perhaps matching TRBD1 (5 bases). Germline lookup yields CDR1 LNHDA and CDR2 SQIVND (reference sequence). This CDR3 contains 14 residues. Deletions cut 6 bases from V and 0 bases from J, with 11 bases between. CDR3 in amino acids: CASSGTAPNYGYTF. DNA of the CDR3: TGTGCCAGTAGCGGGACCGCTCCTAACTATGGCTACACCTTC.

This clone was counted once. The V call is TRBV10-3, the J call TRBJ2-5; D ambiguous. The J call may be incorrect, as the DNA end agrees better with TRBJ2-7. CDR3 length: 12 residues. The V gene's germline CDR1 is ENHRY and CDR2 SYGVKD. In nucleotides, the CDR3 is TGTGCCATCAGCCCGACAATAAGCGAGCAGTACTTC. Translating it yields CAISPTISEQYF.

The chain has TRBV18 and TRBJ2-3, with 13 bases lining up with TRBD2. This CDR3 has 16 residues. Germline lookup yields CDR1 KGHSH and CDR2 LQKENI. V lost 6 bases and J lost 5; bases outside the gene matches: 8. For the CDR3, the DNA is TGTGCCAGCTCTCAACTAGCGGGGGGGCCTGGAGATACGCAGTATTTT. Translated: CASSQLAGGPGDTQYF.

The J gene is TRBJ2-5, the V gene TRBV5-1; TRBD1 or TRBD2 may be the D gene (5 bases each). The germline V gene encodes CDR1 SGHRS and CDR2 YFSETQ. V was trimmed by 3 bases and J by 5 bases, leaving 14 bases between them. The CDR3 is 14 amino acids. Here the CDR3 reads CASSSGTERETQYF. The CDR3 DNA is TGCGCCAGCAGCTCAGGGACGGAGAGGGAGACCCAGTACTTC.

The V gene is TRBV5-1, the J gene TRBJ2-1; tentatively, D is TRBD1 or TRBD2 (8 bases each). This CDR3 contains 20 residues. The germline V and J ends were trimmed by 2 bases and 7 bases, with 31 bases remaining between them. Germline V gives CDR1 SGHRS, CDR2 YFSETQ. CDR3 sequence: CASSFPDRGLDGGKGNEQFF. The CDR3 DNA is TGCGCCAGCAGCTTCCCTGACAGGGGACTAGACGGGGGAAAAGGGAATGAGCAGTTCTTC.

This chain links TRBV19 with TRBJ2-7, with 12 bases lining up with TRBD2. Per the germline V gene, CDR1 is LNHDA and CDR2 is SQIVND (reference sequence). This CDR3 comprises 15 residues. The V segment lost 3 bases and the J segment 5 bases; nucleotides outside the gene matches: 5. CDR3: CASSIRLAGVHEQYF. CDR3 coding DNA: TGTGCCAGTAGTATTCGACTAGCGGGAGTCCACGAGCAGTACTTC. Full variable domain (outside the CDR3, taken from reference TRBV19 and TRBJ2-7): DGGITQSPKYLFRKEGQNVTLSCEQNLNHDAMYWYRQDPGQGLRLIYYSQIVNDFQKGDIAEGYSVSREKKESFPLTVTSAQKNPTAFYLCASSIRLAGVHEQYFGPGTRLTVT.